This TCR beta chain derives from a study of T cell repertoires in cytomegalovirus infection. Study details: It can be stated that public TCR beta signatures indicated CMV infection as well as a matching HLA type.

TCRdb re-called the reads through MiXCR, storing one row per CDR3 protein. The sample yields 600,000 to 800,000 distinct CDR3 sequences, approximately 25% seen once. The CDR3 sequence is 15 residues long. CDR1 and CDR2 from the germline V gene are LNHDA and SQIVND (reference sequence). V was pared by 3 bases and J by 3 bases, with 14 bases between. The clonotype originates from a human donor in good health (CMV status not recorded). Some clones in this sample may be carry-over from other donors' samples. J is TRBJ2-5 and V is TRBV19; TRBD1 is a possible D gene (6 bases). Sequencing was performed on CD8+ T cells from PBMCs. The CDR3 DNA sequence: TGTGCCAGTAGTATGCAAACAGGGATCGAAGAGACCCAGTACTTC. This gives the protein CASSMQTGIEETQYF.